These T cell receptor beta chains were read from a single sample in a study of response to subunit inactivated influenza vaccine. TCRdb fed the RT-PCR reads into MiXCR, producing one record per CDR3 protein. The sample records 710,000 or so distinct CDR3 sequences, approximately 14% being singletons. The source material was PBMCs from blood, sampled approximately 13 days after vaccination. All receptors derive from a man in his forties or fifties who received an inactivated influenza vaccine. Each CDR3 is given with its conserved first and last residue. D genes are given only for firm matches. A row's size may be missing; if present it is once, few, many or a size class.

few,TRBV20-1,15,NA,TRBJ2-5,CSAIGGSAFLETQYF,TGCAGTGCTATCGGTGGGAGCGCCTTCCTGGAGACCCAGTACTTC
few,TRBV12-3/TRBV12-4,15,TRBD1,TRBJ1-2,CASSQGGLTYYGYTF,TGTGCCAGCAGTCAAGGGGGCCTGACTTACTATGGCTACACCTTC
many,TRBV5-5,14,TRBD1,TRBJ1-1,CASSLGTGNPEAFF,TGTGCCAGCAGCTTGGGGACAGGGAATCCTGAAGCTTTCTTT
few,TRBV4-3,16,TRBD2,TRBJ2-1,CASSQGLAVRSNEQFF,TGCGCCAGCAGCCAAGGGCTAGCGGTGCGTTCCAATGAGCAGTTCTTC
few,TRBV27,14,TRBD2,TRBJ2-7,CASSLYAGVHEQYF,TGTGCCAGCAGTTTATATGCGGGAGTACACGAGCAGTACTTC
few,TRBV7-9,14,NA,TRBJ1-4,CASSLSGGDEKLFF,TGTGCCAGCAGCTTAAGTGGGGGCGATGAAAAACTGTTTTTT
few,TRBV5-1,14,NA,TRBJ1-2,CASSSPGTSGGYTF,TGCGCCAGCAGCTCACCCGGGACTTCAGGTGGCTACACCTTC
few,TRBV5-1,14,TRBD2,TRBJ2-1,CASGIAGPGNEQFF,TGCGCCAGCGGGATAGCGGGCCCGGGGAATGAGCAGTTCTTC
many,TRBV12-3/TRBV12-4,15,NA,TRBJ2-3,CASSLGQVYADTQYF,TGTGCCAGCAGTTTAGGACAGGTTTATGCAGATACGCAGTATTTT
many,TRBV7-2,14,TRBD1,TRBJ2-7,CASSLLQQGPEQYF,TGTGCCAGCAGCTTACTTCAACAGGGGCCCGAGCAGTACTTC
NA,TRBV20-1,16,NA,TRBJ2-7,CSARGFGKGLISEQYF,TGCAGTGCTAGAGGATTCGGAAAGGGTCTAATTAGCGAGCAGTACTTC
NA,TRBV5-3,16,TRBD1,TRBJ1-5,CARSLRGQPVYQPQHF,TGTGCCAGAAGCTTGAGGGGGCAGCCGGTTTATCAGCCCCAGCATTTT
NA,TRBV6-1,15,NA,TRBJ2-6,CASSEGGFGANVLTF,TGTGCCAGCAGTGAAGGGGGGTTTGGGGCCAACGTCCTGACTTTC
many,TRBV10-3,14,NA,TRBJ1-1,CAISEWGADTEAFF,TGTGCCATCAGTGAGTGGGGGGCGGACACTGAAGCTTTCTTT
NA,TRBV18,16,TRBD2,TRBJ2-1,CASSPRTSGRGNEQFF,TGTGCCAGCTCACCCCGAACTAGCGGGAGGGGTAATGAGCAGTTCTTC
few,TRBV5-1,15,NA,TRBJ2-3,CASSLGLDPTDTQYF,TGCGCCAGCAGCCTGGGACTGGACCCCACAGATACGCAGTATTTT
many,TRBV28,14,NA,TRBJ2-7,CASSSTTTSYEQYF,TGTGCCAGCAGTTCTACAACGACCTCCTACGAGCAGTACTTC
NA,TRBV7-8,16,TRBD1,TRBJ2-3,CASSSNRDRGKDTQYF,TGTGCCAGCAGCTCGAACCGGGACAGGGGAAAAGATACGCAGTATTTT
NA,TRBV5-1,16,TRBD1,TRBJ2-3,CASSLGDRGSTDTQYF,TGCGCCAGCAGCTTGGGGGACAGGGGTAGCACAGATACGCAGTATTTT
NA,TRBV2,12,NA,TRBJ1-1,CASSATETEAFF,TGTGCCAGCAGTGCGACGGAGACTGAAGCTTTCTTT
few,TRBV4-3,14,NA,TRBJ2-2,CASSQDYVYGELFF,TGCGCCAGCAGCCAAGATTATGTGTACGGGGAGCTGTTTTTT
few,TRBV5-1,16,NA,TRBJ2-2,CASSLVRPANTGELFF,TGCGCCAGCAGCTTGGTAAGGCCGGCGAACACCGGGGAGCTGTTTTTT
NA,TRBV13,17,TRBD2,TRBJ2-3,CASSFRTSGADTDTQYF,TGTGCCAGCAGCTTTAGGACTAGCGGGGCGGACACAGATACGCAGTATTTT
few,TRBV3-1,15,TRBD2,TRBJ2-7,CASSQVGRGFYEQYF,TGTGCCAGCAGCCAAGTCGGGAGGGGATTCTACGAGCAGTACTTC
NA,TRBV7-2,14,NA,TRBJ2-7,CASSLRQVSYEQYF,TGTGCCAGCAGCTTAAGACAGGTATCCTACGAGCAGTACTTC
few,TRBV4-1,15,NA,TRBJ2-1,CASSRGWTMGNEQFF,TGCGCCAGCAGCCGAGGGTGGACTATGGGCAATGAGCAGTTCTTC
NA,TRBV10-3,14,TRBD1,TRBJ1-6,CAISEGEGGRSLHF,TGTGCCATCAGTGAGGGTGAAGGGGGCAGGTCCCTCCACTTT
many,TRBV7-2,16,NA,TRBJ2-5,CASSLGGAGWQETQYF,TGTGCCAGCAGCTTAGGCGGGGCAGGGTGGCAAGAGACCCAGTACTTC
few,TRBV20-1,14,TRBD2,TRBJ2-1,CSARGREIFNEQFF,TGCAGTGCTAGAGGGCGGGAGATATTCAATGAGCAGTTCTTC
NA,TRBV29-1,13,TRBD2,TRBJ2-7,CSVLLAGTYEQYF,TGCAGCGTTCTACTAGCGGGTACATACGAGCAGTACTTC
few,TRBV10-3,15,NA,TRBJ2-1,CAISIGTSSYNEQFF,TGTGCCATCAGTATAGGGACAAGCTCCTACAATGAGCAGTTCTTC
few,TRBV5-4,15,TRBD1,TRBJ2-1,CASSVGQGDYNEQFF,TGTGCCAGCAGCGTGGGACAGGGAGATTACAATGAGCAGTTCTTC
NA,TRBV5-1,12,NA,TRBJ1-1,CASSSEDTEAFF,TGCGCCAGCAGCTCAGAAGACACTGAAGCTTTCTTT
few,TRBV6-5,13,NA,TRBJ2-5,CASSYSNGGTQYF,TGTGCCAGCAGTTACTCTAACGGAGGTACCCAGTACTTC
NA,TRBV6-2/TRBV6-3,18,TRBD2,TRBJ2-1,CASSYLAGASSSYNEQFF,TGTGCCAGCAGTTACTTAGCGGGGGCCTCAAGCTCCTACAATGAGCAGTTCTTC
NA,TRBV12-3/TRBV12-4,12,NA,TRBJ1-6,CASSNRESPLHF,TGTGCCAGCAGTAACAGGGAATCACCCCTCCACTTT
NA,TRBV10-3,12,NA,TRBJ2-1,CAISESGGPQFF,TGTGCCATCAGTGAGTCGGGGGGTCCGCAGTTCTTC
few,TRBV5-6,16,NA,TRBJ2-1,CASSLGTGHLISEQFF,TGTGCCAGCAGCTTGGGTACAGGGCACTTAATCAGTGAGCAGTTCTTC
few,TRBV12-3/TRBV12-4,14,NA,TRBJ1-1,CASSLRGTDTEAFF,TGTGCCAGCAGTTTACGGGGAACGGACACTGAAGCTTTCTTT
few,TRBV4-3,18,TRBD1,TRBJ2-1,CASSQVARAGGPYNEQFF,TGCGCCAGCAGCCAAGTGGCCCGGGCAGGGGGCCCCTACAATGAGCAGTTCTTC
NA,TRBV11-2,15,NA,TRBJ2-7,CASGLGGGGVYEQYF,TGTGCCAGCGGCTTAGGGGGAGGGGGTGTTTACGAGCAGTACTTC
NA,TRBV6-1,15,NA,TRBJ1-1,CASSLTDAGNTEAFF,TGTGCCAGCAGCCTGACAGACGCCGGGAACACTGAAGCTTTCTTT
NA,TRBV20-1,14,NA,TRBJ1-5,CSAREGQGIQPQHF,TGCAGTGCTAGAGAGGGGCAGGGGATCCAGCCCCAGCATTTT
NA,TRBV6-1,14,NA,TRBJ2-3,CASSNSGFLDTQYF,TGTGCCAGCAGCAATTCGGGATTCTTGGATACGCAGTATTTT
few,TRBV20-1,16,TRBD2,TRBJ2-5,CSADSSFMRELETQYF,TGCAGTGCTGATTCCTCTTTTATGCGGGAGCTGGAGACCCAGTACTTC
many,TRBV20-1,14,TRBD2,TRBJ2-7,CSARAPSGGPEQYF,TGCAGTGCTAGAGCCCCTAGCGGGGGGCCGGAGCAGTACTTC
NA,TRBV6-2/TRBV6-3,17,NA,TRBJ2-5,CASSYYRGTTTQETQYF,TGTGCCAGCAGTTACTACAGGGGGACTACTACCCAAGAGACCCAGTACTTC